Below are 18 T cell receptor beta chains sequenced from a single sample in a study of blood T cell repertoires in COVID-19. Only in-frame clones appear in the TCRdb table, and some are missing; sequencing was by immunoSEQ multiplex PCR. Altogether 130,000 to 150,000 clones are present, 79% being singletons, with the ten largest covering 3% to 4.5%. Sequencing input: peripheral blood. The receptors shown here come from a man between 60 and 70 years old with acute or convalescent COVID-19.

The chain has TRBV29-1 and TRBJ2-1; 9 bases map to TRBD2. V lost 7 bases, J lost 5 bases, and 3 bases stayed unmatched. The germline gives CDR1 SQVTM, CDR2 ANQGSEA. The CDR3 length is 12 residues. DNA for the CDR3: TGCAGCGGCGGGACTAGCAACAATGAGCAGTTCTTC. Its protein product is CSGGTSNNEQFF.

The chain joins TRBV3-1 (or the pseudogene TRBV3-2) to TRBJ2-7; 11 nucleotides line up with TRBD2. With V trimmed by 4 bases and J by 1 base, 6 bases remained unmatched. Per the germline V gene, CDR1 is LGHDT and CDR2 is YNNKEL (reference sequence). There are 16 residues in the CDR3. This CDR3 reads CASSRTSGRGSYEQYF. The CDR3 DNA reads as TGTGCCAGCAGCCGAACTAGCGGGAGAGGGTCCTACGAGCAGTACTTC.

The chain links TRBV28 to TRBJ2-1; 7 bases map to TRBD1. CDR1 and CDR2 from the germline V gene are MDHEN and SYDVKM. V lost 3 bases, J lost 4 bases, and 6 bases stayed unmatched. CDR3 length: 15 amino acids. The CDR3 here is CASSFPGTVYNEQFF. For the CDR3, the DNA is TGTGCCAGCAGTTTCCCCGGGACAGTTTACAATGAGCAGTTCTTC.

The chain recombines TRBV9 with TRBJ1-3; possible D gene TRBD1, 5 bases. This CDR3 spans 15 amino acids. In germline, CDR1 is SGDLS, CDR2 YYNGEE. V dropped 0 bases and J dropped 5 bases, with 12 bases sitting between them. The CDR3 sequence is CASSVGGDERNTIYF. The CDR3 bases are TGTGCCAGCAGCGTAGGGGGGGACGAAAGAAACACCATATATTTT.

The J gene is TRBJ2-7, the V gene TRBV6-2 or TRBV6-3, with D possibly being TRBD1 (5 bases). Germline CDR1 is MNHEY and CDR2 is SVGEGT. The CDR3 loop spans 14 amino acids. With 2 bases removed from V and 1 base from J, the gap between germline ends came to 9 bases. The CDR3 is CASSYATVSYEQYF. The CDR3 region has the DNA TGTGCCAGCAGTTACGCGACAGTATCCTACGAGCAGTACTTC.

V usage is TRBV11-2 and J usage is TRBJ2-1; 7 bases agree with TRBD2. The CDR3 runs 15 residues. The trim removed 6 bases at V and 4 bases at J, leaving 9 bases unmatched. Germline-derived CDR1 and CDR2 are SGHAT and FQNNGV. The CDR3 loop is CASRRPSGNYNEQFF. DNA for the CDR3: TGTGCCAGCAGACGTCCTAGCGGAAATTACAATGAGCAGTTCTTC.

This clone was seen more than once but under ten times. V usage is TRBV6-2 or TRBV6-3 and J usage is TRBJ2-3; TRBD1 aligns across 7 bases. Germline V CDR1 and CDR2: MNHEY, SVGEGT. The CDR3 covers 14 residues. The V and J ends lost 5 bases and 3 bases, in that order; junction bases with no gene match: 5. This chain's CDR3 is CASSTGQLTDTQYF. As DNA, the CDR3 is TGTGCCAGCAGTACGGGACAGCTGACAGATACGCAGTATTTT.

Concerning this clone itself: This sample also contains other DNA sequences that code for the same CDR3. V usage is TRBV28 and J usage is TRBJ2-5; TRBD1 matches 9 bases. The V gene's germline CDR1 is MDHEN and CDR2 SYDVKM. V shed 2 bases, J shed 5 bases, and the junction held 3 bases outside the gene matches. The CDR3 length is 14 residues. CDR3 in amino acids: CASSLGQGRETQYF. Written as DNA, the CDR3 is TGTGCCAGCAGTTTAGGACAGGGGAGGGAGACCCAGTACTTC.

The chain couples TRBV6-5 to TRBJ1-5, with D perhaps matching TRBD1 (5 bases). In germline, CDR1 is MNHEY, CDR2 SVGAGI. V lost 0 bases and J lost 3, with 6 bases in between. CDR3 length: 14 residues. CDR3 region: CASSYSGANQPQHF. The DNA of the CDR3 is TGTGCCAGCAGTTACTCAGGGGCCAATCAGCCCCAGCATTTT.

CDR3 in amino acids: CASSLAPPGQGDEKLFF. The CDR3 region has the DNA TGCGCCAGCAGCTTGGCACCGCCGGGACAGGGAGATGAAAAACTGTTTTTT. This chain uses TRBV5-1 with TRBJ1-4; 9 bases fit TRBD1. Germline lookup yields CDR1 SGHRS and CDR2 YFSETQ. V lost 0 bases to trimming and J lost 6 bases; unmatched junction nucleotides: 9. CDR3 length: 17 amino acids. The variable domain in full, with the rest retrieved from reference TRBV5-1 and TRBJ1-4, is KAGVTQTPRYLIKTRGQQVTLSCSPISGHRSVSWYQQTPGQGLQFLFEYFSETQRNKGNFPGRFSGRQFSNSRSEMNVSTLELGDSALYLCASSLAPPGQGDEKLFFGSGTQLSVL.

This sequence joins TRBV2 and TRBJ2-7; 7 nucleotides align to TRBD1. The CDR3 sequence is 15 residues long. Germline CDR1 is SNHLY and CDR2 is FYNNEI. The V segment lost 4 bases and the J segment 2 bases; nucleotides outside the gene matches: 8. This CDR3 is CASSAPGTAAYEQYF. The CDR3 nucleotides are TGTGCCAGCAGTGCCCCCGGGACAGCTGCCTACGAGCAGTACTTC.

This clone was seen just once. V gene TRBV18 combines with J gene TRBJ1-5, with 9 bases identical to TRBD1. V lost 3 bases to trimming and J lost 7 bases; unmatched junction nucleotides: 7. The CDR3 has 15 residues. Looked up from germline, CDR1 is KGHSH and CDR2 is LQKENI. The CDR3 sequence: CASSPGQGTGQPQHF. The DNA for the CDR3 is TGTGCCAGCTCACCGGGACAGGGCACAGGGCAGCCCCAGCATTTT. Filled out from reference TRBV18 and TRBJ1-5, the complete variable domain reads NAGVMQNPRHLVRRRGQEARLRCSPMKGHSHVYWYRQLPEEGLKFMVYLQKENIIDESGMPKERFSAEFPKEGPSILRIQQVVRGDSAAYFCASSPGQGTGQPQHFGDGTRLSIL.

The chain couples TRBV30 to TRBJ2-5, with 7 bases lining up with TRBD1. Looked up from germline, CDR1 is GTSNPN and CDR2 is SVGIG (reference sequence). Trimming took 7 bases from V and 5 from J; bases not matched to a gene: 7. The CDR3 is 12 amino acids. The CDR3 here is CALSQGLETQYF. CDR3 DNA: TGTGCCTTGTCACAGGGGCTGGAGACCCAGTACTTC. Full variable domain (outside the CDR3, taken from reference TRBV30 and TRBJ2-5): SQTIHQWPATLVQPVGSPLSLECTVEGTSNPNLYWYRQAAGRGLQLLFYSVGIGQISSEVPQNLSASRPQDRQFILSSKKLLLSDSGFYLCALSQGLETQYFGPGTRLLVL.

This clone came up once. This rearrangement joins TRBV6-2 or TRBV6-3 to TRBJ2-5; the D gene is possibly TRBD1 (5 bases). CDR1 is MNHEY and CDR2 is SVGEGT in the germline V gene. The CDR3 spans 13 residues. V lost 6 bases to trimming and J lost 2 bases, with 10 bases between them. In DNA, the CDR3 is TGTGCCAGCAGCCGACAGCTACAAGAGACCCAGTACTTC. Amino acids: CASSRQLQETQYF.

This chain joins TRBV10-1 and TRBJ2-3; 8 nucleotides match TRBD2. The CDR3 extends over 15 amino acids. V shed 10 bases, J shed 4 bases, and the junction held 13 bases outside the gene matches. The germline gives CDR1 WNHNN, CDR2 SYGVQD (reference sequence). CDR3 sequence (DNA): TGCGCCATCGTGTGGGGAGCGGGAGCCCCAGATACGCAGTATTTT. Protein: CAIVWGAGAPDTQYF.

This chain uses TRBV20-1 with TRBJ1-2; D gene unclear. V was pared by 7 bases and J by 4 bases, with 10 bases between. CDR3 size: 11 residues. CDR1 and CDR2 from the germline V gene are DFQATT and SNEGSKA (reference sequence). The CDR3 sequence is CSGWGGYGYTF. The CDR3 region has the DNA TGCAGTGGGTGGGGAGGCTATGGCTACACCTTC.

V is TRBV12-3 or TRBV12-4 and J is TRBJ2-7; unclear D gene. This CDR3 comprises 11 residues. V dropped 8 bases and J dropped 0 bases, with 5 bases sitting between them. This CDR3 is CASAVSYEQYF. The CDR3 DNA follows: TGTGCCAGCGCGGTCTCCTACGAGCAGTACTTC.

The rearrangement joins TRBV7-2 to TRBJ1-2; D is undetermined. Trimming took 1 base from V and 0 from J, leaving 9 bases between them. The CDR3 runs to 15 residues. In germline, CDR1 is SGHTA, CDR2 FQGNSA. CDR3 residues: CASSLELVSNYGYTF. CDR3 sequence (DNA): TGTGCCAGCAGCTTAGAGTTAGTATCTAACTATGGCTACACCTTC.